This T cell receptor (beta chain) appears in the sequencing data of a study of OX40 agonist ivuxolimab in advanced cancers. Turning to the study itself: Clinicians treated patients with ivuxolimab, an agonistic anti-OX40 (CD134) antibody.

The assay was immunoSEQ multiplex PCR, and TCRdb's table has in-frame clones only and misses some. The table shows about 64,000 clones, with 88% occurring only once. CDR1 is SGHDN and CDR2 is FVKESK in the germline V gene. Trimming cost V 5 bases and J 0 bases, with 7 bases left between them. The CDR3 has 14 residues. Notes on this clone: Antigen specificity is unknown.

Regarding the study as a whole: Researchers did not establish what antigens the expanded peripheral T cells target.

This TCR came from an adult with an advanced solid tumor such as melanoma, head and neck, liver or kidney cancer. The rearrangement links TRBV14 to TRBJ2-2; no reliable D call. This specimen was CD4+ or CD8+ T cells sorted from blood, taken in a trial of the OX40 agonist ivuxolimab. Here the CDR3 reads CASSDDTNTGELFF. The CDR3 nucleotides read TGTGCCAGCAGCGATGATACGAACACCGGGGAGCTGTTTTTT.